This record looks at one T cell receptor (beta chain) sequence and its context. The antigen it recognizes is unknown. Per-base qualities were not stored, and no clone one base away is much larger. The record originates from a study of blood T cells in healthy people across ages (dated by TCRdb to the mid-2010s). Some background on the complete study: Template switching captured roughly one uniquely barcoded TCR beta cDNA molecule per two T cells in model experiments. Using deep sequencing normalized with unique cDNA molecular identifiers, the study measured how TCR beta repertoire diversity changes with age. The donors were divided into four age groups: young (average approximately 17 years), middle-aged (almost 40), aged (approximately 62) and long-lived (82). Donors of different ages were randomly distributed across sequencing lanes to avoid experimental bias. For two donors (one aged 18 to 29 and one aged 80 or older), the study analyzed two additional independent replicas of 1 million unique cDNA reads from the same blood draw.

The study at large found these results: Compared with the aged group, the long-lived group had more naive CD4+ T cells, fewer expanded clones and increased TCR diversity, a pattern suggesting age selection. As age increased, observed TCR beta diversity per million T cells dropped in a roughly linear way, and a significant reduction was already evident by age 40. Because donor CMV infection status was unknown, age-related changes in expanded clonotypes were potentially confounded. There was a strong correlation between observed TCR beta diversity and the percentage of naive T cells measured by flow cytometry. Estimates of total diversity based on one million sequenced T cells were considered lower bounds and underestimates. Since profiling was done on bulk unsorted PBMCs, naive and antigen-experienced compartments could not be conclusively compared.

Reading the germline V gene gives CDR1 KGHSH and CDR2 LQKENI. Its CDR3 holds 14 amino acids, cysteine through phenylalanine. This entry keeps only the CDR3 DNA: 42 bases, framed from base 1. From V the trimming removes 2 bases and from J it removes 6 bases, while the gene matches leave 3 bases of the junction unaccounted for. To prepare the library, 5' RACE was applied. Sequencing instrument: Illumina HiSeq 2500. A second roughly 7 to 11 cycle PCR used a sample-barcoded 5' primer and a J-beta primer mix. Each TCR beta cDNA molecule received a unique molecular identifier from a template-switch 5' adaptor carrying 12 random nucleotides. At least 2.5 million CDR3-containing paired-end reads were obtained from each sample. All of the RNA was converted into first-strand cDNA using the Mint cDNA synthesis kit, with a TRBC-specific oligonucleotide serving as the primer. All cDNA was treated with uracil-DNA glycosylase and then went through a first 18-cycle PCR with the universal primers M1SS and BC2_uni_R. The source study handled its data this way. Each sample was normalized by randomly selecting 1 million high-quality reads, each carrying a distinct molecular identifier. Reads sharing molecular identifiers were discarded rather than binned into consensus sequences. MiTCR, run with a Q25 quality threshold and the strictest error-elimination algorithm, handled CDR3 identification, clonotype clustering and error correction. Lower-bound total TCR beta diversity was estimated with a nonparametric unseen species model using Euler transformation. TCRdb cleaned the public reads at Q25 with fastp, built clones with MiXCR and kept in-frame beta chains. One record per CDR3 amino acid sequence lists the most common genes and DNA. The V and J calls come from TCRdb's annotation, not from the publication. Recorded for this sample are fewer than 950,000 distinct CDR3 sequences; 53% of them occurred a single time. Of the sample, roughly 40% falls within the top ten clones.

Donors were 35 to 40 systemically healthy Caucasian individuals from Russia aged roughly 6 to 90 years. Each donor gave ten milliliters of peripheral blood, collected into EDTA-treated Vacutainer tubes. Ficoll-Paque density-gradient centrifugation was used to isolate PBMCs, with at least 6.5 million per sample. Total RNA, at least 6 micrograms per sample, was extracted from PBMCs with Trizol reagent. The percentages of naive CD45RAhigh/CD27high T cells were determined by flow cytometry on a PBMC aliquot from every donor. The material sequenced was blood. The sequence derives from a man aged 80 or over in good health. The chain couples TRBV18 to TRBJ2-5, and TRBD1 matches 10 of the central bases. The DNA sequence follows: TGTGCCAGCTCACCAACGGGACAGGGGAAGACCCAGTACTTC. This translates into CASSPTGQGKTQYF.